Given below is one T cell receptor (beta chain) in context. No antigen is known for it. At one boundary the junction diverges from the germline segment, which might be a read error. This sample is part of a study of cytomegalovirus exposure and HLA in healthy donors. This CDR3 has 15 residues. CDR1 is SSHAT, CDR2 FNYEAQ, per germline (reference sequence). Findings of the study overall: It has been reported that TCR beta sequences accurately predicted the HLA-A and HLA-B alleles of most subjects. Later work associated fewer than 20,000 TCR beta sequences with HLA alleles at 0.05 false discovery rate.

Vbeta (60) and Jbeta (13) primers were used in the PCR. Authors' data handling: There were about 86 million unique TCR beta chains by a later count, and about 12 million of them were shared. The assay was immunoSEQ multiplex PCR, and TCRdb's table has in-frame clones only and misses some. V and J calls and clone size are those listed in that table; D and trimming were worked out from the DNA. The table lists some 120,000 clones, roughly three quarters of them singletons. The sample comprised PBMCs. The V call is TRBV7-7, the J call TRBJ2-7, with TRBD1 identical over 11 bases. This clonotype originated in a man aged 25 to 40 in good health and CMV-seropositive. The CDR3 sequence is CASSLGGQGVYEQYF. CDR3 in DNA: TGTGCTAGCAGCTTAGGGGGACAGGGGGTTTACGAGCAGTACTTC.